The next 32 T cell receptor beta chains were all read from a single sample in a study of blood T cells in healthy people across ages. Primed by a sample-barcoded 5' primer and a J-beta primer mix, a second PCR proceeded for 7 to 11 cycles. TCRdb passed the 5' RACE reads through MiXCR, listing each CDR3 protein once. This table has some 900,000 distinct CDR3 sequences, 25% to 35% appearing once. Specimen: blood. These receptors all stem from a woman aged 80 or over in good health.

This chain joins TRBV20-1 and TRBJ2-2; tentative D call: TRBD2 (5 bases). Per germline, CDR1 DFQATT and CDR2 SNEGSKA (reference sequence). The CDR3 consists of 13 residues. CDR3 nucleotides: TGCGGGAGCTTTTCGGCGAACACCGGGGAGCTGTTTTTT. This encodes CGSFSANTGELFF.

As for this clonotype: A clone one base away is much larger, so this may be a read error. J is TRBJ2-1 and V is TRBV25-1, with D possibly called TRBD1 or TRBD2 (5 bases each). V was cut by 6 bases and J by 2 bases, with 11 bases left in between. CDR3 size: 14 residues. Germline V CDR1 and CDR2: MGHDK, SYGVNS. In nucleotides, the CDR3 is TGTGCCAGCAGGCCGGGACCGGCCTACAATGAGCAGTTCTTC. Its protein is CASRPGPAYNEQFF.

The table lists this clonotype with many counts. In nucleotides, the CDR3 is TGCAGTGTCCCGGGACACCTTAATGAAAAACTGTTTTTT. This encodes CSVPGHLNEKLFF. The chain recombines TRBV20-1 with TRBJ1-4; a weak D match, TRBD1 (6 bases). CDR3 length: 13 residues. The V end was cut by 7 bases, the J end by 4 bases, with 13 bases between. Germline values: CDR1 DFQATT, CDR2 SNEGSKA (reference sequence).

This clonotype was seen ten or more times. V and J are TRBV20-1 and TRBJ2-3, with D possibly TRBD2 on 5 matching bases. V lost 5 bases and J 6 bases, leaving 18 bases between the germline ends. CDR3 length: 14 amino acids. Germline lookup yields CDR1 DFQATT and CDR2 SNEGSKA (reference sequence). CDR3 sequence reads: CSAERAGVGDTQYF. CDR3 nucleotide sequence: TGCAGTGCTGAGAGGGCCGGGGTCGGCGATACGCAGTATTTT.

Turning to this clonotype: A much larger clone differs from this one at a single base, so this may be a read error. The V and J genes are TRBV7-9 and TRBJ2-6; D unclear. Germline V gene lookup returns CDR1 SEHNR and CDR2 FQNEAQ (reference sequence). CDR3 size: 16 residues. The CDR3 reads CTSSPLRISGANVLTF. CDR3 DNA: TGTACCAGCAGCCCCCTCCGAATCTCTGGGGCCAACGTCCTGACTTTC.

The rearrangement joins TRBV5-1 to TRBJ1-6, with 10 positions matching TRBD1. V trimming: 4 bases; J trimming: 2 bases; junction bases outside the gene matches: 3. The CDR3 spans 16 residues. The germline V gene has CDR1 SGHRS and CDR2 YFSETQ. The CDR3 DNA is TGCGCCAGCAGCAAGGGACAGGGGACCTATAATTCACCCCTCCACTTT. Translated, it gives CASSKGQGTYNSPLHF.

There are many counts of this clonotype. CDR3: CASRWEWGSGASQETQYF. The CDR3 DNA reads as TGTGCCAGCAGATGGGAGTGGGGTAGCGGGGCCTCCCAAGAGACCCAGTACTTC. The chain has TRBV12-3 or TRBV12-4 and TRBJ2-5, with TRBD2 identical over 8 bases. This CDR3 is 18 amino acids long. Trimming cost V 6 bases and J 1 base; bases outside gene matches: 16.

Only a few counts were recorded for this clonotype. This may stem from a read error, because a much larger clone lies one nucleotide away. The chain has TRBV25-1 and TRBJ2-5; D ambiguous. Germline-derived CDR1 and CDR2 are MGHDK and SYGVNS. CDR3 length: 14 amino acids. Trimming cost V 4 bases and J 4 bases, with 13 bases left between them. The CDR3 nucleotides read TGTGCCAGCAGTGGATGGAAGGGTCTAGAGACCCAGTACTTC. Its protein product is CASSGWKGLETQYF.

At least ten counts were recorded for this clonotype. The CDR3 bases are TGCAGTGCTACCCGGGGGGGCACAGATACGCAGTATTTT. Translation gives CSATRGGTDTQYF. The gene calls are TRBV20-1 and TRBJ2-3; TRBD2 matches at 7 bases. Germline CDR1 is DFQATT and CDR2 is SNEGSKA (reference sequence). The CDR3 is 13 residues long. With 4 bases clipped from V and 1 base from J, the junction kept 2 bases outside the gene matches.

The gene calls are TRBV12-3 or TRBV12-4 and TRBJ2-3; D may be TRBD2 (5 bases). Trimming took off 3 bases at V and 1 base at J, with 8 bases between the two ends. This CDR3 has 14 amino acids. In DNA, the CDR3 is TGTGCCAGCAGTTTTGAGGGCCGCACAGATACGCAGTATTTT. The encoded protein is CASSFEGRTDTQYF.

This clonotype appeared many times. The chain is built from TRBV6-7 and TRBJ2-3; D might be TRBD2 (6 bases). TRBV6-7 is marked as an open reading frame, function uncertain. Trimming took off 6 bases at V and 2 bases at J, with 18 bases between the two ends. This CDR3 has 16 residues. The CDR3 reads CASRTRERKLTDTQYF. DNA of the CDR3: TGTGCCAGCAGGACCCGGGAGAGGAAACTCACAGATACGCAGTATTTT.

This clonotype was seen ten or more times. This chain connects TRBV20-1 to TRBJ1-5; D remains unclear. This CDR3 is 13 amino acids long. Deletions cut 3 bases from V and 4 bases from J, with 10 bases between. Germline V gene lookup returns CDR1 DFQATT and CDR2 SNEGSKA (reference sequence). The chain's CDR3 is CSARPSRNQPQHF. The DNA of the CDR3 is TGCAGTGCTAGGCCCTCGAGGAATCAGCCCCAGCATTTT.

This clonotype was seen at least ten times. This chain links TRBV20-1 with TRBJ1-6; D is unclear. Germline loops: CDR1 DFQATT, CDR2 SNEGSKA (reference sequence). The CDR3 loop spans 14 amino acids. V was cut by 1 base and J by 5 bases, with 9 bases left in between. The CDR3 reads CSARGGLDNSPLHF. The CDR3, as DNA: TGCAGTGCTAGAGGCGGCCTAGATAATTCACCCCTCCACTTT.

This clonotype was seen repeatedly, ten times or more. The rearrangement uses TRBV11-3 and TRBJ2-5; D perhaps matches TRBD2 (5 bases). The CDR3 runs to 16 residues. The germline V gene encodes CDR1 SGHNT and CDR2 YENEEA. Trimming shortened V by 3 bases and J by 2 bases, and 16 bases separated the two germline ends. The CDR3 DNA follows: TGTGCCAGCAGCTTCGGATTCGGGGTTTTTCAAGAGACCCAGTACTTC. Translated: CASSFGFGVFQETQYF.

This clonotype showed up many times. The chain has TRBV5-5 and TRBJ2-3; unclear D gene. In germline, CDR1 is SGHKS, CDR2 YYEKEE (reference sequence). Trimming took 5 bases from V and 0 from J, leaving 13 bases between them. The CDR3 has 15 residues. CDR3 region: CASSLDRPSTDTQYF. The CDR3 region has the DNA TGTGCCAGCAGTTTAGATAGGCCGAGCACAGATACGCAGTATTTT.

A few counts support this clonotype. V is TRBV7-2 and J is TRBJ2-7; TRBD1 matches 10 bases. The germline V gene encodes CDR1 SGHTA and CDR2 FQGNSA. This CDR3 region has 15 residues. Trimming removed 5 bases from V and 7 bases from J; junction bases left unmatched: 11. CDR3 DNA: TGTGCCAGCAGCCTCCGGGACAGGGGCTACAATGAGCAGTACTTC. Translation: CASSLRDRGYNEQYF.

This clonotype was counted many times. The chain joins TRBV27 to TRBJ2-7; 10 positions match TRBD2. The germline gives CDR1 MNHEY, CDR2 SMNVEV (reference sequence). V lost 3 bases, J lost 0 bases, and 5 bases stayed unmatched. The CDR3 totals 16 residues. The CDR3 bases are TGTGCCAGCAGTTTGACCGGGACTAGCGTCTCCTACGAGCAGTACTTC. It specifies CASSLTGTSVSYEQYF.

This chain uses TRBV29-1 with TRBJ2-1, with TRBD1 matching 9 bases. Germline values: CDR1 SQVTM, CDR2 ANQGSEA. The CDR3 contains 11 residues. CDR3 in amino acids: CTGTGYNEQFF. CDR3 coding DNA: TGCACCGGGACAGGGTACAATGAGCAGTTCTTC.

This clonotype was counted between two and nine times. The rearrangement joins TRBV10-3 to TRBJ2-1, with TRBD2 matching over 9 bases. The CDR3 is made up of 14 amino acids. The V segment lost 4 bases and the J segment 8 bases; nucleotides outside the gene matches: 6. Germline-derived CDR1 and CDR2 are ENHRY and SYGVKD. CDR3 protein: CAISASGGCDEQFF. The CDR3 bases are TGTGCCATCAGTGCCAGCGGGGGGTGCGATGAGCAGTTCTTC.

A few counts support this clonotype. This chain uses TRBV11-2 with TRBJ2-7; no definite D call. The CDR3 sequence is 13 residues long. The germline V and J ends were trimmed by 5 bases and 2 bases, with 10 bases remaining between them. CDR1 and CDR2 from the germline V gene are SGHAT and FQNNGV. The CDR3 region has the DNA TGTGCCAGCAGCCAGGACCGACCCTACGAGCAGTACTTC. Residues: CASSQDRPYEQYF. The variable domain in full, completed from reference TRBV11-2 and TRBJ2-7, reads EAGVAQSPRYKIIEKRQSVAFWCNPISGHATLYWYQQILGQGPKLLIQFQNNGVVDDSQLPKDRFSAERLKGVDSTLKIQPAKLEDSAVYLCASSQDRPYEQYFGPGTRLTVT.

On this clonotype: The junction does not match germline at one end; this may be a read error. The chain employs TRBV18 and TRBJ2-7, with 10 bases fitting TRBD1. Per the germline V gene, CDR1 is KGHSH and CDR2 is LQKENI. This CDR3 contains 15 residues. The DNA for the CDR3 is TGTGCCGGCTCACTTTCCGGGACAGGGGTAATCGAGCAGTACTTC. As protein: CAGSLSGTGVIEQYF.

A single count supports this clonotype. The chain links TRBV6-5 to TRBJ2-3; tentatively, D is TRBD1 or TRBD2 (5 bases each). The CDR3 is 15 residues long. V was pared by 2 bases and J by 6 bases, with 15 bases between. Germline CDR1 is MNHEY and CDR2 is SVGAGI. In DNA, the CDR3 is TGTGCCAGCAGTTACACCGGGACGCCGGTCGATACGCAGTATTTT. Amino acids: CASSYTGTPVDTQYF.

This clonotype was seen at least ten times. The chain is built from TRBV7-2 and TRBJ2-1; tentatively, D is TRBD1 or TRBD2 (5 bases each). V lost 6 bases to trimming and J lost 3 bases, with 15 bases between them. CDR3 size: 15 residues. Germline-derived CDR1 and CDR2 are SGHTA and FQGNSA. The CDR3 spells CASRTGTPSYNEQFF. The DNA of the CDR3 is TGTGCCAGCAGAACCGGGACCCCGAGCTACAATGAGCAGTTCTTC.

This chain connects TRBV7-9 to TRBJ1-1, with D unresolved. V was clipped by 5 bases and J by 1 base, with 14 bases between them. Germline CDR1 SEHNR, CDR2 FQNEAQ (reference sequence). The CDR3 has 15 amino acids. The CDR3 sequence: CASSLDLLWNTEAFF. CDR3 in DNA: TGTGCCAGCAGCCTAGACTTACTTTGGAACACTGAAGCTTTCTTT.

This clonotype was observed many times. The V call is TRBV5-1, the J call TRBJ2-3; a weak D match, TRBD2 (6 bases). Germline CDR1 reads SGHRS; CDR2 reads YFSETQ. The CDR3 spans 14 residues. V lost 1 base and J lost 2, with 8 bases in between. The CDR3 spells CASSLWDSTDTQYF. The CDR3 nucleotides read TGCGCCAGCAGCTTGTGGGACTCCACAGATACGCAGTATTTT. Combining the CDR3 with reference TRBV5-1 and TRBJ2-3 gives the whole variable domain KAGVTQTPRYLIKTRGQQVTLSCSPISGHRSVSWYQQTPGQGLQFLFEYFSETQRNKGNFPGRFSGRQFSNSRSEMNVSTLELGDSALYLCASSLWDSTDTQYFGPGTRLTVL.

The chain is built from TRBV7-2 and TRBJ2-3; D not resolved. Trimming cost V 0 bases and J 4 bases, with 14 bases left between them. Looked up from germline, CDR1 is SGHTA and CDR2 is FQGNSA. This CDR3 is built from 16 residues. The CDR3 sequence: CASSLAHSEGADTQYF. CDR3 DNA sequence: TGTGCCAGCAGCTTAGCCCATTCTGAAGGTGCAGATACGCAGTATTTT.

V usage is TRBV27 and J usage is TRBJ2-1; possibly TRBD1 for D (6 bases). Deletions cut 4 bases from V and 8 bases from J, with 18 bases between. This CDR3 has 15 residues. Germline V CDR1 and CDR2: MNHEY, SMNVEV (reference sequence). Here the CDR3 DNA reads TGTGCCAGCAGTTCCGCGTCTCACAGGGTCGATGAGCAGTTCTTC. It translates to CASSSASHRVDEQFF.

There are many counts of this clonotype. The chain combines TRBV27 with TRBJ2-7; possibly TRBD1 for D (6 bases). The CDR3 has 11 residues. Germline V gene sequence: CDR1 MNHEY, CDR2 SMNVEV (reference sequence). Trimming took off 5 bases at V and 6 bases at J, with 8 bases between the two ends. The CDR3 region is CASSTGFEQYF. The CDR3, as DNA: TGTGCCAGCAGTACAGGGTTCGAGCAGTACTTC.

Note on this clonotype: One base away lies a much larger clone, so this may be a sequencing read error. V and J are TRBV5-8 and TRBJ2-1; TRBD1 aligns across 8 bases. The J call may be wrong; the DNA end is better matched by TRBJ2-7. Germline V gene sequence: CDR1 SGHTS, CDR2 YDEGEE. The CDR3 is made up of 15 amino acids. Here the CDR3 reads CASLGGQGAYNEQYF. CDR3 coding DNA: TGTGCCAGCCTCGGTGGGCAGGGGGCTTACAATGAGCAGTACTTC.

Ten or more counts support this clonotype. V and J are TRBV5-1 and TRBJ2-3; 10 bases align to TRBD1. This CDR3 region has 15 residues. Germline V gene sequence: CDR1 SGHRS, CDR2 YFSETQ. Trimming at V came to 4 bases and at J to 3 bases, leaving 5 bases not matched to a gene. CDR3 loop: CASSHGDRGTDTQYF. CDR3 DNA sequence: TGCGCCAGCAGCCATGGGGACAGGGGAACAGATACGCAGTATTTT.

The genes are TRBV20-1 and TRBJ1-6; 7 nucleotides align to TRBD1. The ends lost 5 bases at V and 15 bases at J; junction bases unmatched: 10. CDR1 and CDR2 (germline): DFQATT, SNEGSKA (reference sequence). The CDR3 extends over 12 amino acids. In DNA, the CDR3 is TGCAGTGCTGGACCGGGACAGAGGGGCCTCCACTTT. It yields the protein CSAGPGQRGLHF.

The sample holds a few counts of this clonotype. One end of the junction varies from germline; a read error may be responsible. The J gene is TRBJ1-6, the V gene TRBV6-5; D unclear. The CDR3 covers 12 residues. Looked up from germline, CDR1 is MNHEY and CDR2 is SVGAGI. DNA of the CDR3: TGTGCCAGCAGTTACTCCGGATCACCCCCCCACTTT. It encodes CASSYSGSPPHF.